Below, one TCR beta chain is given with its context. This entry is derived from a study of blood T cell repertoires in COVID-19. Authors' methods: Reference gene primer amplification gave estimated nucleated cell counts. Sequenced by immunoSEQ multiplex PCR; TCRdb stores in-frame clones only, minus some. Clonal size and the V and J genes are those of that table, whereas D and trimming came from the DNA. In the table there are under 250,000 clones, roughly 85% of which are singletons. Germline CDR1 SGHTA, CDR2 FQGNSA. CDR3 length: 15 residues. The germline V and J ends were trimmed by 0 bases and 5 bases, with 13 bases remaining between them.

The chain links TRBV7-2 to TRBJ1-2, with D uncertain. Sequencing was carried out using peripheral blood. This TCR derives from a woman aged 70 to 79 with active or convalescent COVID-19. CDR3 DNA: TGTGCCAGCAGCTTAGCGGCGGCGAACTGGTATGGCTACACCTTC. Protein sequence: CASSLAAANWYGYTF. The full variable domain, in which reference TRBV7-2 and TRBJ1-2 provide the parts outside the CDR3, is GAGVSQSPSNKVTEKGKDVELRCDPISGHTALYWYRQSLGQGLEFLIYFQGNSAPDKSGLPSDRFSAERTGGSVSTLTIQRTQQEDSAVYLCASSLAAANWYGYTFGSGTRLTVV.